This entry concerns a single TCR beta chain. Antigen: not known. The PCR ran on 60 Vbeta and 13 Jbeta primers. Measured with immunoSEQ multiplex PCR; TCRdb has only the in-frame clones, and not every one. Among fewer than 180,000 clones listed, less than 85% were seen once. The data were obtained in a study of cytomegalovirus exposure and HLA in healthy donors. Study-level findings and limits: In an earlier analysis, in some 500 donors, most V segments appeared productive either ~87% or ~30% of the time.

CDR1 and CDR2 from the germline V gene are ENHRY and SYGVKD. The CDR3 totals 19 residues. The V and J ends lost 4 bases and 3 bases, in that order; junction bases with no gene match: 13. This sequence originates from a man aged 50 to 59 in good health and CMV-seropositive. The J gene is TRBJ2-6, the V gene TRBV10-3; 9 bases are shared with TRBD1. What was sequenced was PBMCs. CDR3 bases: TGTGCCATCAGTGCGAATCCGGGACAGGGATCTGTTGGGGCCAACGTCCTGACTTTC. It yields the protein CAISANPGQGSVGANVLTF.